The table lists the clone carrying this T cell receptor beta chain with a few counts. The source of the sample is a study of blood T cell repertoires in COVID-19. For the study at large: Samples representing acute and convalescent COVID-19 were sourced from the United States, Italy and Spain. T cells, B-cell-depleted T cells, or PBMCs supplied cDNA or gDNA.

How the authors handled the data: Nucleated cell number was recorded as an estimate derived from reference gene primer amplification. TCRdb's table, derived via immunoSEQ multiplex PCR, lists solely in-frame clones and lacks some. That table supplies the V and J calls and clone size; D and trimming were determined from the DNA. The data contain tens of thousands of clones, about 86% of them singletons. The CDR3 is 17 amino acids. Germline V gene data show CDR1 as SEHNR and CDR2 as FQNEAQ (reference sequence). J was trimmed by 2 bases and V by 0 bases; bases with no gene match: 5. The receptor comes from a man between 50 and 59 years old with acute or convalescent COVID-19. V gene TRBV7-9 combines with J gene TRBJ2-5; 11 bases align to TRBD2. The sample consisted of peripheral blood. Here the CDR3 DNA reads TGTGCCAGCAGCTTAGCGACGACTAGCGGGGAACAAGAGACCCAGTACTTC. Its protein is CASSLATTSGEQETQYF.